What follows are 3 T cell receptor beta chains derived from one specimen sequenced in a study of tumor-infiltrating lymphocytes in primary liver carcinoma. Unsorted bulk tissue of roughly 18-32 mg yielded co-extracted RNA and DNA. The input was approximately 500 ng total RNA; TCR beta cDNA was made from it with a constant-region primer. Slightly modified ARM-PCR with three nested multiplex PCR rounds yielded TCR beta libraries. It was with TRBV1-TRBV30 forward primers and a C-beta reverse primer that the first two PCR rounds were run, at around 11 cycles each. One entry per CDR3 protein, called by TCRdb with MiXCR from the multiplex PCR reads. The data contain 100,000 to 150,000 distinct CDR3 sequences, around 62% of them singletons. The source material was liver tumor tissue from sampling region 1. The sample's subset: tumor region T1, superior pole. Every receptor here comes from a woman aged 55-70 years with primary liver carcinoma and hepatitis B virus infection.

V usage is TRBV7-8 and J usage is TRBJ1-1, with 9 bases that match TRBD1. The V segment lost 3 bases and the J segment 1 base; nucleotides outside the gene matches: 3. The germline V gene encodes CDR1 SGHVS and CDR2 FQNEAQ. This CDR3 contains 15 residues. For the CDR3, the DNA is TGTGCCAGCAGCTTCCGGGACAGGGCGAACACTGAAGCTTTCTTT. Translating gives CASSFRDRANTEAFF.

Worth noting for this clonotype: One base away lies a much larger clone, so this may be a sequencing read error. V and J are TRBV6-2 or TRBV6-3 and TRBJ1-1; D possibly corresponds to TRBD1 (5 bases). CDR3 length equals 16 residues. Germline V CDR1 and CDR2: MNHEY, SVGEGT. The CDR3 here is CVSSSPIGVRNTEAFF. In nucleotides, the CDR3 is TGTGTCAGCAGTTCCCCAATAGGGGTTAGGAACACTGAAGCTTTCTTT.

Details on this clonotype: At one end, the junction sequence differs from germline, possibly due to a read error. V is TRBV29-1 and J is TRBJ1-2; D might be TRBD1 (5 bases). The CDR3 consists of 14 residues. CDR1 is SQVTM and CDR2 is ANQGSEA in the germline V gene. CDR3 amino acids: CSVGTGGANYGDTF. DNA for the CDR3: TGCAGCGTTGGAACGGGGGGTGCTAACTATGGCGACACCTTC.